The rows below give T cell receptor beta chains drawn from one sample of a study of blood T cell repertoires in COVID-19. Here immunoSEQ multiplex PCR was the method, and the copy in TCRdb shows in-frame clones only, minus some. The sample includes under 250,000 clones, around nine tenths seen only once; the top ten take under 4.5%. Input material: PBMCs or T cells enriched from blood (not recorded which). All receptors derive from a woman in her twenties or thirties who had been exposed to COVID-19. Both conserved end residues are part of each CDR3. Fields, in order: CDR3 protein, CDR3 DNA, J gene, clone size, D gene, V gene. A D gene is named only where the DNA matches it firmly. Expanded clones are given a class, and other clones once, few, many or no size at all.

CDR3 protein: CASSPGVLAETYEQYF; CDR3 DNA: TGCGCCAGCAGCCCGGGAGTCCTAGCGGAGACCTACGAGCAGTACTTC; J gene: TRBJ2-7; clone size: NA; D gene: TRBD2; V gene: TRBV5-1
CDR3 protein: CASSFFPGTKMNTEAFF; CDR3 DNA: TGTGCCAGCAGCTTTTTCCCGGGGACAAAAATGAACACTGAAGCTTTCTTT; J gene: TRBJ1-1; clone size: NA; D gene: NA; V gene: TRBV5-6
CDR3 protein: CASRSLQGKNIQYF; CDR3 DNA: TGTGCCAGCAGATCCCTACAGGGGAAAAACATTCAGTACTTC; J gene: TRBJ2-4; clone size: NA; D gene: TRBD1; V gene: TRBV6-6
CDR3 protein: CASSWDSPGTGSNSPLHF; CDR3 DNA: TGCGCCAGCAGCTGGGACTCGCCTGGGACAGGATCCAATTCACCCCTCCACTTT; J gene: TRBJ1-6; clone size: NA; D gene: TRBD1; V gene: TRBV5-1
CDR3 protein: CASSLVPQQPQHF; CDR3 DNA: TGTGCCAGCAGCTTAGTCCCCCAACAGCCCCAGCATTTT; J gene: TRBJ1-5; clone size: once; D gene: NA; V gene: TRBV7-2
CDR3 protein: CASSPRLAGVYNEQFF; CDR3 DNA: TGTGCCAGTAGTCCCCGACTAGCGGGAGTCTACAATGAGCAGTTCTTC; J gene: TRBJ2-1; clone size: NA; D gene: TRBD2; V gene: TRBV19
CDR3 protein: CASSLTGTGGTSGNTIYF; CDR3 DNA: TGTGCCAGCAGTTTAACCGGGACAGGGGGTACCTCTGGAAACACCATATATTTT; J gene: TRBJ1-3; clone size: NA; D gene: TRBD1; V gene: TRBV28
CDR3 protein: CASSLGDRGGSPLHF; CDR3 DNA: TGCGCCAGCAGCTTGGGGGACAGGGGAGGTTCACCCCTCCACTTT; J gene: TRBJ1-6; clone size: NA; D gene: TRBD1; V gene: TRBV5-1
CDR3 protein: CASSVELPAADTQYF; CDR3 DNA: TGTGCCAGCAGCGTAGAATTGCCGGCGGCAGATACGCAGTATTTT; J gene: TRBJ2-3; clone size: NA; D gene: NA; V gene: TRBV9
CDR3 protein: CASSGPGASGRGRETQYF; CDR3 DNA: TGTGCCAGCAGCGGCCCGGGTGCTAGCGGGAGAGGTCGAGAGACCCAGTACTTC; J gene: TRBJ2-5; clone size: NA; D gene: TRBD2; V gene: TRBV7-9
CDR3 protein: CASIQGGTEAFF; CDR3 DNA: TGTGCCAGTATCCAGGGAGGGACTGAAGCTTTCTTT; J gene: TRBJ1-1; clone size: NA; D gene: NA; V gene: TRBV19
CDR3 protein: CASSPLGGDLYEQYF; CDR3 DNA: TGTGCCAGCAGTCCCCTTGGCGGCGACCTCTACGAGCAGTACTTC; J gene: TRBJ2-7; clone size: once; D gene: NA; V gene: TRBV27
CDR3 protein: CASSPDRIINQPQHF; CDR3 DNA: TGTGCCAGCTCACCGGACAGGATCATTAATCAGCCCCAGCATTTT; J gene: TRBJ1-5; clone size: few; D gene: TRBD1; V gene: TRBV18
CDR3 protein: CASRASLLYEQYF; CDR3 DNA: TGTGCCAGTAGGGCTAGCCTTCTCTACGAGCAGTACTTC; J gene: TRBJ2-7; clone size: NA; D gene: NA; V gene: TRBV19
CDR3 protein: CASSLEKTSRQTQYF; CDR3 DNA: TGTGCCAGCAGCTTAGAGAAGACTAGCCGCCAGACCCAGTACTTC; J gene: TRBJ2-5; clone size: NA; D gene: TRBD2; V gene: TRBV7-2
CDR3 protein: CASSDLTGANEKLFF; CDR3 DNA: TGTGCCAGCAGTGATTTGACAGGCGCTAATGAAAAACTGTTTTTT; J gene: TRBJ1-4; clone size: NA; D gene: NA; V gene: TRBV2
CDR3 protein: CASSLYVIAGDGEQYF; CDR3 DNA: TGTGCCAGCAGTTTATATGTGATAGCGGGAGACGGCGAGCAGTACTTC; J gene: TRBJ2-7; clone size: few; D gene: TRBD2; V gene: TRBV28
CDR3 protein: CASSPPGERINYGYTF; CDR3 DNA: TGTGCCAGCTCACCACCGGGCGAAAGGATTAACTATGGCTACACCTTC; J gene: TRBJ1-2; clone size: NA; D gene: NA; V gene: TRBV18
CDR3 protein: CASSPTSGIETQYF; CDR3 DNA: TGTGCCAGCAGCCCGACTAGCGGGATCGAGACCCAGTACTTC; J gene: TRBJ2-5; clone size: NA; D gene: TRBD2; V gene: TRBV5-5
CDR3 protein: CASSLRGWYQETQYF; CDR3 DNA: TGTGCCAGCAGCTTGCGCGGGTGGTACCAAGAGACCCAGTACTTC; J gene: TRBJ2-5; clone size: NA; D gene: NA; V gene: TRBV5-6
CDR3 protein: CASRPGGTVTDTQYF; CDR3 DNA: TGCGCCAGCAGGCCAGGGGGTACGGTTACAGATACGCAGTATTTT; J gene: TRBJ2-3; clone size: NA; D gene: TRBD1; V gene: TRBV5-1
CDR3 protein: CASSLGHNSPLHF; CDR3 DNA: TGTGCCAGCAGTCTGGGGCATAATTCACCCCTCCACTTT; J gene: TRBJ1-6; clone size: once; D gene: NA; V gene: TRBV12-3/TRBV12-4
CDR3 protein: CASSPLNSGRGRNTIYF; CDR3 DNA: TGTGCCAGCAGCCCACTCAACTCGGGCAGGGGGAGAAACACCATATATTTT; J gene: TRBJ1-3; clone size: NA; D gene: TRBD1; V gene: TRBV11-2
CDR3 protein: CATSKSGNYGYTF; CDR3 DNA: TGTGCCACCAGTAAATCCGGTAACTATGGCTACACCTTC; J gene: TRBJ1-2; clone size: few; D gene: NA; V gene: TRBV24-1
CDR3 protein: CASSPLGGGNEQFF; CDR3 DNA: TGTGCCAGCTCACCACTAGGGGGCGGAAATGAGCAGTTCTTC; J gene: TRBJ2-1; clone size: NA; D gene: TRBD1; V gene: TRBV18
CDR3 protein: CASSLGPLAGTRSYEQYF; CDR3 DNA: TGTGCCAGCAGCTTAGGGCCGCTAGCGGGAACTCGGTCCTACGAGCAGTACTTC; J gene: TRBJ2-7; clone size: NA; D gene: TRBD2; V gene: TRBV7-2